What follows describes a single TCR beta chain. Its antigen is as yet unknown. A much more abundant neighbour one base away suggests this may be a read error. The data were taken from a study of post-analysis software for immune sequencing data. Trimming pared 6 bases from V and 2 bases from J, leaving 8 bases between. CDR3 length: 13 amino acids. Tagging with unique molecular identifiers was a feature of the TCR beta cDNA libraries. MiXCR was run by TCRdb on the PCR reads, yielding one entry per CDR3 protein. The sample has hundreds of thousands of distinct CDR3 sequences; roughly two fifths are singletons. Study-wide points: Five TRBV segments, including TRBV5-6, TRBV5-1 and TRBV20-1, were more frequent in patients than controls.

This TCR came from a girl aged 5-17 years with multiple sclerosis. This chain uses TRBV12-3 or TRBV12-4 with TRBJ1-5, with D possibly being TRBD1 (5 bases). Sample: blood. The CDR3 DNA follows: TGTGCCAGCAGGGTAGGGGGCAATCAGCCCCAGCATTTT. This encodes CASRVGGNQPQHF.